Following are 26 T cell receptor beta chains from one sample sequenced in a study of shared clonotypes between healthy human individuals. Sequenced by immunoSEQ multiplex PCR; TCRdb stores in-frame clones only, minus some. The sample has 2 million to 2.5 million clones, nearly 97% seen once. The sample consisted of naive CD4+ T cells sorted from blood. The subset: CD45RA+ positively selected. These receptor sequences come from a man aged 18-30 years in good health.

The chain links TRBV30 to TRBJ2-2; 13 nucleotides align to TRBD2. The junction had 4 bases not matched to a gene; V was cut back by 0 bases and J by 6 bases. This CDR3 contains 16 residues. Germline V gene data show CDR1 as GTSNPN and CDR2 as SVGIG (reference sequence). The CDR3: CAWSVPTSGRAGELFF. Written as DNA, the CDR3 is TGTGCCTGGAGTGTCCCTACTAGCGGGAGGGCCGGGGAGCTGTTTTTT.

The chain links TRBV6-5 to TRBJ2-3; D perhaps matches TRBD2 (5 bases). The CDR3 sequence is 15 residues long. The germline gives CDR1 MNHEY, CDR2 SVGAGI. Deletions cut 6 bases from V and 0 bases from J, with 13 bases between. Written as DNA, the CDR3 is TGTGCCAGCAGAACCCTAGCCCTTAGCACAGATACGCAGTATTTT. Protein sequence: CASRTLALSTDTQYF.

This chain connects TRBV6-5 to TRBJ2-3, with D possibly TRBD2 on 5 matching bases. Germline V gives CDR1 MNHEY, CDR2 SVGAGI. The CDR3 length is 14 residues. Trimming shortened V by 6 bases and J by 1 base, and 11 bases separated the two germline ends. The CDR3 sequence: CASRAGGRTDTQYF. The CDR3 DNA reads TGTGCCAGCAGGGCGGGCGGACGCACAGATACGCAGTATTTT.

The CDR3 protein is CASSLARGRGYNEQFF. DNA for the CDR3: TGTGCCAGCAGCTTAGCGAGGGGGCGCGGGTACAATGAGCAGTTCTTC. This chain joins TRBV7-2 and TRBJ2-1; 7 nucleotides agree with TRBD1. The length of the CDR3 is 16 residues. Germline trimming cut 0 bases from V and 4 bases from J; bases unmatched to any gene: 6. The germline gives CDR1 SGHTA, CDR2 FQGNSA. The variable domain in full, completed from reference TRBV7-2 and TRBJ2-1, reads GAGVSQSPSNKVTEKGKDVELRCDPISGHTALYWYRQSLGQGLEFLIYFQGNSAPDKSGLPSDRFSAERTGGSVSTLTIQRTQQEDSAVYLCASSLARGRGYNEQFFGPGTRLTVL.

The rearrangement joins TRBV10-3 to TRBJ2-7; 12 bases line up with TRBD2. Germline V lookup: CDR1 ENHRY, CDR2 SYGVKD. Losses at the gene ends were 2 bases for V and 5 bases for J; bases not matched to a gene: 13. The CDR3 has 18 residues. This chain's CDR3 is CAISEGSFFGLAGHEQYF. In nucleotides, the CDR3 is TGTGCCATCAGTGAGGGCTCCTTCTTCGGACTAGCGGGACACGAGCAGTACTTC.

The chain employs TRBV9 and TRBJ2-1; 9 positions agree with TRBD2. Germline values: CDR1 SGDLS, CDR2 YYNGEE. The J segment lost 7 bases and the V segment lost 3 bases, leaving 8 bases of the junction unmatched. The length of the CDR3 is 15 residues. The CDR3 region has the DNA TGTGCCAGCAGCGCCCATATGCTAGCGGGGAATGAGCAGTTCTTC. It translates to CASSAHMLAGNEQFF.

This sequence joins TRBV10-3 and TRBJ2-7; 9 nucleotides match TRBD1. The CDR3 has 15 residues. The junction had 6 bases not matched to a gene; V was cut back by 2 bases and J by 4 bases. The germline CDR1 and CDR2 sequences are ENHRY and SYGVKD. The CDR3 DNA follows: TGTGCCATCAGTGAGGCCGGGACAGGGCCTTACGAGCAGTACTTC. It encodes CAISEAGTGPYEQYF.

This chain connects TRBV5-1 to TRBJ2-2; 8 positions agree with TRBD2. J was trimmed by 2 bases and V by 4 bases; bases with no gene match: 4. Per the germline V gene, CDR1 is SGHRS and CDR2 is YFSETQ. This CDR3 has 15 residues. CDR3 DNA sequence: TGCGCCAGCAGCATACTAGCGGATAACACCGGGGAGCTGTTTTTT. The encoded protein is CASSILADNTGELFF.

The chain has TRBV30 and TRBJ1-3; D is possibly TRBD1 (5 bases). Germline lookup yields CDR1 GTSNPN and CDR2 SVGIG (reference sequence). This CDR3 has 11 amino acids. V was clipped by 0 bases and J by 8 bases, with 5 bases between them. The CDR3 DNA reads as TGTGCCTGGAGTGTCAGGGACACCATATATTTT. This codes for CAWSVRDTIYF.

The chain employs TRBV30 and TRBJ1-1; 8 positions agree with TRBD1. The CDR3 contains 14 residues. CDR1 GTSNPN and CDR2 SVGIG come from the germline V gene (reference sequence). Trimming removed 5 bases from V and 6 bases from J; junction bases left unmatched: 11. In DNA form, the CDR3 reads TGTGCCTGGCTCTCCCCGGACAGGGTCCCTGAAGCTTTCTTT. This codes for CAWLSPDRVPEAFF.

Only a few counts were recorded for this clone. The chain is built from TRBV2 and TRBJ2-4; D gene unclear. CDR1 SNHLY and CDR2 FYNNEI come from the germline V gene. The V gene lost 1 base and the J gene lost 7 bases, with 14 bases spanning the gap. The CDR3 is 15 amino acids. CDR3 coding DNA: TGTGCCAGCAGTGAAGATCTGAGCTTGAGGAACATTCAGTACTTC. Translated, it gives CASSEDLSLRNIQYF.

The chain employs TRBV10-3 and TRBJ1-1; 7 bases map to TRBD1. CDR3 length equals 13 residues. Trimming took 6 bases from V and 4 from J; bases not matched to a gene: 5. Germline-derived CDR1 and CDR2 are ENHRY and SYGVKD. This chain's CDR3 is CAISQGGFTEAFF. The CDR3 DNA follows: TGTGCCATCAGCCAGGGGGGGTTCACTGAAGCTTTCTTT.

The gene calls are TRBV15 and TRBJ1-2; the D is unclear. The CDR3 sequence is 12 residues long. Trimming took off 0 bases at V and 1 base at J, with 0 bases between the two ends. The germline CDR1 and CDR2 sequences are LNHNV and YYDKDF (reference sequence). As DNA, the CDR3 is TGTGCCACCAGCAGAGATAACTATGGCTACACCTTC. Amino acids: CATSRDNYGYTF.

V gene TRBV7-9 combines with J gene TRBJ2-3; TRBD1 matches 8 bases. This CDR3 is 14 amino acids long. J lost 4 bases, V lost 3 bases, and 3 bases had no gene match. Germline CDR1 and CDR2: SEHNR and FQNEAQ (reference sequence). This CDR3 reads CASSFRTGPDTQYF. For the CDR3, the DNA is TGTGCCAGCAGCTTTCGGACAGGGCCAGATACGCAGTATTTT. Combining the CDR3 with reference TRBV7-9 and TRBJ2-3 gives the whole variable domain DTGVSQNPRHKITKRGQNVTFRCDPISEHNRLYWYRQTLGQGPEFLTYFQNEAQLEKSRLLSDRFSAERPKGSFSTLEIQRTEQGDSAMYLCASSFRTGPDTQYFGPGTRLTVL.

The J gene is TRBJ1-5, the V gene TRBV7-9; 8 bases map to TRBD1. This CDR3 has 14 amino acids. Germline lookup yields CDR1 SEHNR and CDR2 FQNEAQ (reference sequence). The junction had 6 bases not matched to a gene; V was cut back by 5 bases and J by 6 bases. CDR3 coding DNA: TGTGCCAGCAGCAGCGGACAGGGTGGTCAGCCCCAGCATTTT. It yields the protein CASSSGQGGQPQHF. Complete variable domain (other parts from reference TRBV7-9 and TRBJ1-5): DTGVSQNPRHKITKRGQNVTFRCDPISEHNRLYWYRQTLGQGPEFLTYFQNEAQLEKSRLLSDRFSAERPKGSFSTLEIQRTEQGDSAMYLCASSSGQGGQPQHFGDGTRLSIL.

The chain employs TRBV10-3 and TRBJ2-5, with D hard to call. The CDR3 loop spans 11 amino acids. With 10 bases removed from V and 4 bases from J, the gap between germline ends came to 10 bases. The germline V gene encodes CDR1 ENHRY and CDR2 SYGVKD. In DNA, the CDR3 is TGTGCCACGGGTCCCGCAGAGACCCAGTACTTC. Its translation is CATGPAETQYF.

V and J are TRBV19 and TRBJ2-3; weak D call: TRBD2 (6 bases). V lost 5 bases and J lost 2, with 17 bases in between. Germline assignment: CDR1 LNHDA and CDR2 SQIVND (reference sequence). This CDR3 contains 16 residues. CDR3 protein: CASSDRLGSTTDTQYF. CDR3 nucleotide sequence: TGTGCCAGTAGTGATCGACTAGGTAGTACCACAGATACGCAGTATTTT.

The CDR3: CASSRGVNTEAFF. The CDR3 DNA sequence: TGTGCCAGCAGCCGGGGGGTGAACACTGAAGCTTTCTTT. V usage is TRBV9 and J usage is TRBJ1-1; TRBD1 is a possible D gene (5 bases). Germline lookup yields CDR1 SGDLS and CDR2 YYNGEE. The V end was cut by 4 bases, the J end by 0 bases, with 7 bases between. The CDR3 loop spans 13 amino acids. Looking up the rest from reference TRBV9 and TRBJ1-1 gives the full variable domain: DSGVTQTPKHLITATGQRVTLRCSPRSGDLSVYWYQQSLDQGLQFLIQYYNGEERAKGNILERFSAQQFPDLHSELNLSSLELGDSALYFCASSRGVNTEAFFGQGTRLTVV.

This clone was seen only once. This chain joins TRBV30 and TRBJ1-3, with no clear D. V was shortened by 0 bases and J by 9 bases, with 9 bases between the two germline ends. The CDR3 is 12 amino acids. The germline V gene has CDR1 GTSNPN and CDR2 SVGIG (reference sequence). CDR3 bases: TGTGCCTGGAGTGTACTGATGGGCACCATATATTTT. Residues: CAWSVLMGTIYF.

The CDR3 loop is CASSPRDRSLYEQYF. In nucleotides, the CDR3 is TGTGCCAGCAGCCCAAGAGACAGGAGCCTTTACGAGCAGTACTTC. The chain is built from TRBV11-3 and TRBJ2-7, with TRBD1 as a possible D gene (6 bases). Between the trimmed V and J ends, which lost 5 bases and 4 bases, there was a span of 18 bases. Per germline, CDR1 SGHNT and CDR2 YENEEA. CDR3 length: 15 amino acids. The variable domain in full, completed from reference TRBV11-3 and TRBJ2-7, reads EAGVVQSPRYKIIEKKQPVAFWCNPISGHNTLYWYLQNLGQGPELLIRYENEEAVDDSQLPKDRFSAERLKGVDSTLKIQPAELGDSAVYLCASSPRDRSLYEQYFGPGTRLTVT.

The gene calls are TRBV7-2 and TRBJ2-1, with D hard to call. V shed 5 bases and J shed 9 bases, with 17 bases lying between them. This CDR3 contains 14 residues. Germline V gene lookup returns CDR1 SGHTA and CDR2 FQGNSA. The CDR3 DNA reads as TGTGCCAGCAGCCCACGTTACGGGCTTTCTGAGCAGTTCTTC. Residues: CASSPRYGLSEQFF. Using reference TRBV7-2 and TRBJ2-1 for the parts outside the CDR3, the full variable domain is GAGVSQSPSNKVTEKGKDVELRCDPISGHTALYWYRQSLGQGLEFLIYFQGNSAPDKSGLPSDRFSAERTGGSVSTLTIQRTQQEDSAVYLCASSPRYGLSEQFFGPGTRLTVL.

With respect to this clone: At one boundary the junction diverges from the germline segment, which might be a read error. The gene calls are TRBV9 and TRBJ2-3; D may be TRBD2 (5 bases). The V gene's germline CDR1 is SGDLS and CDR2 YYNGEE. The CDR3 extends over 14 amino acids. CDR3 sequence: CASSPGSSTDTRYF. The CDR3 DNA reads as TGTGCCAGCAGCCCCGGATCTAGCACAGATACGCGGTATTTT.

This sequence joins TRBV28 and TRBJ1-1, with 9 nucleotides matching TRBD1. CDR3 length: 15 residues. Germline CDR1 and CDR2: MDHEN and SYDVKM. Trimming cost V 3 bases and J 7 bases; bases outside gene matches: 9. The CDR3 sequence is CASSFGDREFLEAFF. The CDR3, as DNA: TGTGCCAGCAGTTTTGGGGACAGGGAATTCCTTGAAGCTTTCTTT.

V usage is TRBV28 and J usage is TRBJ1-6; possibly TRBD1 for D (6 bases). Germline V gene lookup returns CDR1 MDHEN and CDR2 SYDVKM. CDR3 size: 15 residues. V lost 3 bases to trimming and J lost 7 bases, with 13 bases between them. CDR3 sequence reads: CASSLEGELNSPLHF. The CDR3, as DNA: TGTGCCAGCAGTTTGGAGGGGGAACTAAATTCACCCCTCCACTTT.

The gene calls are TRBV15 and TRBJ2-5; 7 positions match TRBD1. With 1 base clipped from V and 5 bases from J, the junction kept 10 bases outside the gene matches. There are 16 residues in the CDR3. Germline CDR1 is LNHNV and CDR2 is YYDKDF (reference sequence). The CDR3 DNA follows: TGTGCCACCAGCAGAGTAGGTACAGGGGCTGGGGAGACCCAGTACTTC. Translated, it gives CATSRVGTGAGETQYF.

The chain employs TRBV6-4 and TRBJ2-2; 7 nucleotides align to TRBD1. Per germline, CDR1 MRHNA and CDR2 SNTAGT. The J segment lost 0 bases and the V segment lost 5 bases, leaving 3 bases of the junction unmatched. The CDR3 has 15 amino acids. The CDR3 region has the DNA TGTGCCAGCAGTTGGGACAGCTCGAACACCGGGGAGCTGTTTTTT. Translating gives CASSWDSSNTGELFF.